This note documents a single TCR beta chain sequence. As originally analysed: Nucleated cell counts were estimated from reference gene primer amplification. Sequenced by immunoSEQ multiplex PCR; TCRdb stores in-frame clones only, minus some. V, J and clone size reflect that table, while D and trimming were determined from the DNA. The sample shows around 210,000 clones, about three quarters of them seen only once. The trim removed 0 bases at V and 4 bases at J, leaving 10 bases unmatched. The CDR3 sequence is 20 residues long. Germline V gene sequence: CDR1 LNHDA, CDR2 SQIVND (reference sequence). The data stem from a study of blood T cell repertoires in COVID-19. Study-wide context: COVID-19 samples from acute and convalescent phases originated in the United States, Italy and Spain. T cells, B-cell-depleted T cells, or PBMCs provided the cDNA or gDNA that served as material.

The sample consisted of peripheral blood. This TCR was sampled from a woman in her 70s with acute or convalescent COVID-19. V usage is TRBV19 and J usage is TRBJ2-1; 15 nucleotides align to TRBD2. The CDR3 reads CASSIDLGTSGRTNYNEQFF. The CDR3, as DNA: TGTGCCAGTAGTATAGATCTCGGGACTAGCGGGAGGACCAATTACAATGAGCAGTTCTTC.